This T cell receptor beta chain was captured by sequencing in a study of naive and memory T cell subsets. An equimolar mix of two oligonucleotides served as the beta constant-region primer for TRBC1 and TRBC2. The ligated cDNA underwent four PCR rounds using SP2 and nested alpha and beta constant-region primers. Each CDR3 protein is one row after TCRdb ran MiXCR on the UMI-ligation and nested PCR reads. The repertoire includes just over 80,000 distinct CDR3 sequences, about 9.9% of them detected once, and 1.2% sits in the top ten. Trimming shortened V by 4 bases and J by 10 bases, and 20 bases separated the two germline ends. CDR3 length: 14 amino acids. Germline CDR1 SQVTM, CDR2 ANQGSEA.

The TCR originated in a human donor in good health. The sample consisted of naive CD8+ T cells from blood. The chain carries TRBV29-1 and TRBJ2-1; D uncertain. The CDR3 region is CSVVLSDPKWEQFF. The DNA for the CDR3 is TGCAGCGTTGTCCTTTCCGACCCCAAATGGGAGCAGTTCTTC.